These T cell receptor beta chains were read from a single sample in a study of graft-versus-host responses after intestinal transplantation. For these receptors, no antigen is known. Using immunoSEQ multiplex PCR, the repertoire was profiled, and TCRdb retains in-frame clones only, with some absent. This sample has 90,000 to 130,000 clones, with approximately 93% found just once. Specimen: unstimulated CD8+ T cells sorted from spleen or lymph node cells, collected before transplant. The receptors here all came from a human donor who was the organ donor for an intestinal transplant. The CDR3 runs from the conserved cysteine through the conserved F or W. Fields, in order: V gene, J gene, D gene, clone size, CDR3 DNA, CDR3 protein. A D gene is named only where the DNA matches it firmly. Rows give clone size only sometimes, using once, few, many, or a class for an expanded clone.

TRBV11-2	TRBJ1-2	TRBD1	.	TGTGCCAGCAGCCGGCGGACAGGGGTATATGGCTACACCTTC	CASSRRTGVYGYTF
TRBV19	TRBJ2-7	.	.	TGTGCCAGTAGTGTGGACAGAACCTACGAGCAGTACTTC	CASSVDRTYEQYF
TRBV6-5	TRBJ2-7	.	.	TGTGCCAGCAGTGGTTCACTTCAGGACGAGCAGTACTTC	CASSGSLQDEQYF
TRBV2	TRBJ1-1	.	once	TGTGCCAGCAGTGAAGTAGGGGAGAACACTGAAGCTTTCTTT	CASSEVGENTEAFF
TRBV28	TRBJ2-7	TRBD1	.	TGTGCCAGCAGGATTACAGGGGGATTAGTCCACGAGCAGTACTTC	CASRITGGLVHEQYF
TRBV5-6	TRBJ2-7	TRBD1	.	TGTGCCAGCAGCCTGGGACAGTACTCCTACGAGCAGTACTTC	CASSLGQYSYEQYF
TRBV4-1	TRBJ2-7	.	.	TGCGCCAGCAGCCCCCGGTTGGATCCTTCCTACGAGCAGTACTTC	CASSPRLDPSYEQYF
TRBV14	TRBJ2-7	.	.	TGTGCCAGCAGCCAAGAGCCTGGCAGGGCCCCCTACGAGCAGTACTTC	CASSQEPGRAPYEQYF
TRBV12-5	TRBJ2-6	.	.	TGTGCTAGTGACCTAAGGGAGGACAGGCAGATCTTCTCTGGGGCCAACGTCCTGACTTTC	CASDLREDRQIFSGANVLTF
TRBV4-3	TRBJ2-2	.	.	TGCGCCAGCAGCCAAGATAATGATGGGGAACCGAACACCGGGGAGCTGTTTTTT	CASSQDNDGEPNTGELFF
TRBV2	TRBJ2-1	TRBD2	.	TGTGCCAGCAGTCTACGACTAGCGGGAAACTACAATGAGCAGTTCTTC	CASSLRLAGNYNEQFF
TRBV5-6	TRBJ2-3	TRBD2	.	TGTGCCAGCAGCTTGGGGGAGCGGGAGGAATATTTT	CASSLGEREEYF
TRBV4-1	TRBJ2-1	.	once	TGCGCCAGCAGCCGATCCTCCTACAATGAGCAGTTCTTC	CASSRSSYNEQFF
TRBV10-2	TRBJ2-7	.	.	TGCGCCAGCAGTACCCTCTCCTACGAGCAGTACTTC	CASSTLSYEQYF
TRBV11-2	TRBJ1-2	.	.	TGTGCCAGCAGCTTAGCTCCCCTTGGAGGGAACTATGGCTACACCTTC	CASSLAPLGGNYGYTF
TRBV29-1	TRBJ2-1	.	.	TGCAGCGTTGAAGAAAACGGGGGTGAGCAGTTCTTC	CSVEENGGEQFF
TRBV10-3	TRBJ2-5	.	.	TGTGCCATCAGTGAGTCACCCCAGAGGGACGGGAAAGAGACCCAGTACTTC	CAISESPQRDGKETQYF
TRBV9	TRBJ2-7	.	.	TGTGCCAGCAGCGTAGAAAGTGGGGAGTCCTACGAGCAGTACTTC	CASSVESGESYEQYF